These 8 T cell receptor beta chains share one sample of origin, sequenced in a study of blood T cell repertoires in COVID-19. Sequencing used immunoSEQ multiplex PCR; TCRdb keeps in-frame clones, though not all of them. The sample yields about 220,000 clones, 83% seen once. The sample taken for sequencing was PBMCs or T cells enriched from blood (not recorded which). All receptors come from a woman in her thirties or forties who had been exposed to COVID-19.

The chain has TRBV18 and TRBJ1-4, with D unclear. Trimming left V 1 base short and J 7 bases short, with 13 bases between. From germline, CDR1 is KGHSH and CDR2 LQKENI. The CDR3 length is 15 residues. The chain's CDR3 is CASSPRDGRGEKLFF. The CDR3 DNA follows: TGTGCCAGCTCACCACGAGACGGGCGGGGTGAAAAACTGTTTTTT.

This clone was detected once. CDR3 coding DNA: TGTGCCAGCAGCTTGTTTCGAACTAGCGGGTTCAATGAGCAGTTCTTC. Translated: CASSLFRTSGFNEQFF. The chain recombines TRBV5-8 with TRBJ2-1, with 9 bases lining up with TRBD2. The V gene end was trimmed by 1 base and the J gene end by 6 bases; junction bases not matched to a gene: 8. The CDR3 totals 16 residues. Germline V gene lookup returns CDR1 SGHTS and CDR2 YDEGEE.

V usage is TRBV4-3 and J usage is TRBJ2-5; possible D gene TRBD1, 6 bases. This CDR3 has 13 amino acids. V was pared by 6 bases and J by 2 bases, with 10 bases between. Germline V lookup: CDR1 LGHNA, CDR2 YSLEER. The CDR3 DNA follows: TGCGCCAGCAGTCCACAGGGTCAAGAGACCCAGTACTTC. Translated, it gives CASSPQGQETQYF.

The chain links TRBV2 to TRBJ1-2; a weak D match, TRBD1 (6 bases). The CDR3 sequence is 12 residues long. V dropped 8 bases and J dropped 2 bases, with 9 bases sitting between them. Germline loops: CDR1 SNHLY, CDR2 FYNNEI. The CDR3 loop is CASATGNYGYTF. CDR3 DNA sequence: TGTGCCAGCGCCACAGGGAACTATGGCTACACCTTC. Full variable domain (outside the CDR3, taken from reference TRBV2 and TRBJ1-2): EPEVTQTPSHQVTQMGQEVILRCVPISNHLYFYWYRQILGQKVEFLVSFYNNEISEKSEIFDDQFSVERPDGSNFTLKIRSTKLEDSAMYFCASATGNYGYTFGSGTRLTVV.

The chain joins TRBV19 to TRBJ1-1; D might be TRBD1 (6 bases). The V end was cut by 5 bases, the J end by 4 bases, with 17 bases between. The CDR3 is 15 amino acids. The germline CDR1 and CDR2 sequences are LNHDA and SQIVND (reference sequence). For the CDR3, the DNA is TGTGCCAGTAGTCCAAATCAGGGGAGAGGCACTGAAGCTTTCTTT. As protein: CASSPNQGRGTEAFF.

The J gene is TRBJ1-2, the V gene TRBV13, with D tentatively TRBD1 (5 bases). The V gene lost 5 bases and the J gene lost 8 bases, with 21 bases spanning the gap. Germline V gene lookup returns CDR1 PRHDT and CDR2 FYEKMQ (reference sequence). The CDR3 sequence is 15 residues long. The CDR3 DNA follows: TGTGCCAGCAGCCCCCAGCGGCGGGGCCTCGGCGGCTACACCTTC. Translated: CASSPQRRGLGGYTF.

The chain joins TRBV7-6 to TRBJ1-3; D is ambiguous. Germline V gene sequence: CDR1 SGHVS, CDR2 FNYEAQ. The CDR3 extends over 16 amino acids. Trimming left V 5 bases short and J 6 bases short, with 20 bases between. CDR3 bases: TGTGCCAGCAGCCACCCCCGGGGTGGGAGGGAAAACACCATATATTTT. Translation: CASSHPRGGRENTIYF.

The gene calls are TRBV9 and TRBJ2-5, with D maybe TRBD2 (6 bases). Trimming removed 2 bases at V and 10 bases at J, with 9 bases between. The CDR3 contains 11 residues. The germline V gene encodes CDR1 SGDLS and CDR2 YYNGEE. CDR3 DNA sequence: TGTGCCAGCAGCGTCGGACTATTCCAGTACTTC. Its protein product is CASSVGLFQYF.